The rows below give T cell receptor beta chains drawn from one sample of a study of T cell responses to AZD1222 COVID-19 vaccine. Libraries were prepared by immunoSEQ multiplex PCR; TCRdb keeps only in-frame clonotypes and omits some of them. The table shows over 95,000 clones, with approximately 87% occurring only once. The source material was peripheral blood, sampled on day 0 of AZD1222 vaccination. The receptor set was obtained from an adult in good health. Each CDR3 is given with its conserved first and last residue. A D gene is named only where the DNA matches it firmly. For some rows the clone size is stated as once, few or many, or as a class when expanded; others skip it.

v_call,clone_size,d_call,j_call,cdr3_aa,cdr3_nt
TRBV21-1,-,-,TRBJ1-5,CASIPTGGWDQPQHF,TGTGCCAGCATCCCGACAGGGGGCTGGGATCAGCCCCAGCATTTT
TRBV2,-,-,TRBJ2-7,CASSGPRRTTYEQYF,TGTGCCAGCAGTGGTCCTAGGCGAACAACCTACGAGCAGTACTTC
TRBV6-2/TRBV6-3,-,-,TRBJ1-5,CASSYSPGTSYSNQPQHF,TGTGCCAGCAGTTACTCCCCCGGGACGTCGTATAGCAATCAGCCCCAGCATTTT
TRBV7-9,-,TRBD2,TRBJ2-1,CASSLSPLAGYNEQFF,TGTGCCAGCAGCTTATCCCCCCTAGCGGGGTACAATGAGCAGTTCTTC
TRBV15,-,-,TRBJ2-2,CATSRDFGGSDNTGELFF,TGTGCCACCAGCAGAGATTTTGGTGGTAGCGACAACACCGGGGAGCTGTTTTTT
TRBV5-4,-,-,TRBJ2-3,CASSDLRRGAPPVTDTQYF,TGTGCCAGCAGCGATTTACGAAGGGGGGCCCCCCCGGTCACAGATACGCAGTATTTT
TRBV5-6,-,TRBD1,TRBJ1-1,CASSLRTGLGTEAFF,TGTGCCAGCAGCTTGAGGACAGGGTTGGGCACTGAAGCTTTCTTT
TRBV28,-,TRBD2,TRBJ2-7,CASTPGTSGPREQYF,TGTGCCAGCACCCCGGGGACTAGCGGCCCGAGGGAGCAGTACTTC
TRBV9,-,-,TRBJ2-1,CASSVGLGEDNEQFF,TGTGCCAGCAGCGTAGGTTTAGGAGAAGACAATGAGCAGTTCTTC
TRBV7-3,-,-,TRBJ2-3,CASSRQGTDTQYF,TGTGCCAGCAGCCGACAGGGCACAGATACGCAGTATTTT
TRBV14,-,-,TRBJ2-7,CASSPYWTHEQYF,TGTGCCAGCAGCCCCTACTGGACCCACGAGCAGTACTTC
TRBV12-5,-,-,TRBJ2-2,CASRGRGGGELFF,TGTGCTAGTAGAGGGCGTGGAGGCGGGGAGCTGTTTTTT
TRBV20-1,-,TRBD2,TRBJ2-3,CSASSGTMYF,TGCAGTGCTTCCTCCGGGACTATGTATTTT
TRBV7-9,-,-,TRBJ1-2,CASSFTGTNGYTF,TGTGCCAGCAGCTTCACCGGGACAAACGGCTACACCTTC
TRBV25-1,-,-,TRBJ1-4,CASSESRVLEKLFF,TGTGCCAGCAGTGAGTCCAGGGTTTTGGAAAAACTGTTTTTT
TRBV6-5,-,-,TRBJ1-6,CASVVSRAPLHF,TGTGCCAGCGTAGTCTCCAGGGCCCCCCTCCACTTT
TRBV6-2/TRBV6-3,-,-,TRBJ1-5,CASSYPGQSRAQHF,TGTGCCAGCAGTTACCCTGGACAGTCTCGGGCCCAGCATTTT
TRBV28,-,TRBD2,TRBJ2-2,CATKREVNTGELFF,TGTGCCACCAAGCGGGAGGTGAACACCGGGGAGCTGTTTTTT
TRBV19,-,-,TRBJ1-3,CASPKGFSGNTIYF,TGTGCCAGCCCCAAGGGGTTCTCTGGAAACACCATATATTTT
TRBV9,-,TRBD1,TRBJ1-1,CASSATGDPNTEAFF,TGTGCCAGCAGCGCCACAGGGGACCCGAACACTGAAGCTTTCTTT
TRBV7-9,-,-,TRBJ2-1,CASSPRGTLYNEQFF,TGTGCCAGCAGCCCCCGCGGGACTCTCTACAATGAGCAGTTCTTC
TRBV5-1,-,-,TRBJ2-3,CASSEGGDTQYF,TGCGCCAGCAGCGAGGGCGGGGATACGCAGTATTTT
TRBV28,-,TRBD1,TRBJ1-1,CASSAGGGGGGQAFF,TGTGCCAGCAGCGCAGGGGGAGGGGGAGGAGGTCAAGCTTTCTTT
TRBV12-3/TRBV12-4,-,-,TRBJ1-1,CASSLEGRKAFF,TGTGCCAGCAGTTTAGAGGGTCGGAAAGCTTTCTTT
TRBV6-6,-,TRBD2,TRBJ2-3,CASSLRGSGSADTQYF,TGTGCCAGCAGTCTCCGGGGTAGCGGGAGTGCGGATACGCAGTATTTT
TRBV7-9,few,-,TRBJ2-1,CASSLEREQFF,TGTGCCAGCAGCTTAGAGCGGGAGCAGTTCTTC
TRBV10-3,-,TRBD1,TRBJ1-5,CAIREGQGQPQHF,TGTGCCATCAGAGAGGGACAGGGCCAGCCCCAGCATTTT
TRBV6-1,-,-,TRBJ1-6,CASSEKAAGSSYNSPLHF,TGTGCCAGCAGTGAAAAAGCGGCAGGCAGCTCCTATAATTCACCCCTCCACTTT
TRBV6-1,few,TRBD1,TRBJ1-6,CASSEARQGGSPLHF,TGTGCCAGCAGTGAAGCAAGACAGGGTGGTTCACCCCTCCACTTT
TRBV15,-,TRBD1,TRBJ1-2,CATSPRQGTYGYTF,TGTGCCACATCCCCAAGACAGGGGACGTATGGCTACACCTTC
TRBV5-6,-,-,TRBJ2-3,CASRVQGPDTQYF,TGTGCCAGCAGAGTACAGGGACCAGATACGCAGTATTTT
TRBV28,-,TRBD2,TRBJ2-5,CASSSGPGLAGGTQYF,TGTGCCAGCAGTTCCGGCCCGGGACTAGCGGGAGGGACCCAGTACTTC
TRBV27,-,TRBD2,TRBJ2-1,CASSGTRSYNEQFF,TGTGCCAGCAGCGGGACTAGGTCCTACAATGAGCAGTTCTTC
TRBV3-1/TRBV3-2,-,TRBD2,TRBJ2-1,CASSIRRLAGNNEQFF,TGTGCCAGCAGCATCCGAAGACTAGCGGGGAACAATGAGCAGTTCTTC
TRBV27,-,-,TRBJ1-5,CASIVSNQPQHF,TGTGCCAGCATAGTTAGCAATCAGCCCCAGCATTTT
TRBV9,few,-,TRBJ2-5,CASSVNGFPGETQYF,TGTGCCAGCAGCGTAAATGGCTTCCCTGGGGAGACCCAGTACTTC
TRBV11-2,-,-,TRBJ1-5,CASSLGDSNQPQHF,TGTGCCAGCAGCTTAGGGGATAGCAATCAGCCCCAGCATTTT